Reported below is one T cell receptor beta chain. Its antigen is not identified. The length of the CDR3 is 18 residues. Germline values: CDR1 SGHDT, CDR2 YYEEEE. Unmatched junction bases numbered 11, after V lost 1 base and J lost 1 base. Assay used: immunoSEQ multiplex PCR; TCRdb lists only in-frame clones, some missing. The profile shows around 50,000 clones, roughly 80% of them singletons. This sample was included in a study of early stage breast cancer tumors. On the study more broadly: Among approximately 12 ER+/PR+/HER2- tumors, eight were ductal, four lobular.

Whole-study results and caveats: Enriched TCRB sequences shared across patients were mostly commonly generated sequences. Tumors had roughly 2.4-fold higher T cell density and higher clonality than adjacent normal breast tissue.

The chain combines TRBV5-6 with TRBJ1-5; 7 bases are a match to TRBD1. This TCR came from a person between 50 and 60 years old with breast cancer. Material for sequencing was blood. CDR3 protein: CASSLRGVATGSNQPQHF. The CDR3 nucleotides are TGTGCCAGCAGCTTGAGGGGCGTCGCGACAGGGAGCAATCAGCCCCAGCATTTT.